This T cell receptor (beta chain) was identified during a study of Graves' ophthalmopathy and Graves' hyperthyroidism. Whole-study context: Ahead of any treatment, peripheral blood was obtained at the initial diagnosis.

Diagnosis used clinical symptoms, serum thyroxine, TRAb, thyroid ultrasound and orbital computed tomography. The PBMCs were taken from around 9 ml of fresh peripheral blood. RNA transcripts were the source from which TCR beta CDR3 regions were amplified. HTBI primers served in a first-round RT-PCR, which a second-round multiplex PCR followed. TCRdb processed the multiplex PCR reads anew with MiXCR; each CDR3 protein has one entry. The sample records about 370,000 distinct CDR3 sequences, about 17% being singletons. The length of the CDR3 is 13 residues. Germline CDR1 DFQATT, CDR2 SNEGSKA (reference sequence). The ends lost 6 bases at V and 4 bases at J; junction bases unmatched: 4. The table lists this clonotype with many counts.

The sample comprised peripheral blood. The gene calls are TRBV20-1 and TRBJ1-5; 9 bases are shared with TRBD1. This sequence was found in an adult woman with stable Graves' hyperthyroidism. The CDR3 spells CSARDRENQPQHF. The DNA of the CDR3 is TGCAGTGCGAGGGACAGGGAAAATCAGCCCCAGCATTTT.